This T cell receptor (beta chain) is from a study of blood T cells in healthy people across ages. A minimum of 6 micrograms of total RNA was extracted per sample. Study-wide points: What prevented conclusive comparison of naive and antigen-experienced cells was that PBMCs were unsorted. Roughly linear age-related decline in beta diversity appeared, significant by age around 42. Donors of long life had a larger count of naive CD4+ cells and greater diversity than aged donors.

The CDR3 runs 14 residues. Germline CDR1 and CDR2: SGHTA and FQGNSA. This clonotype was picked up a small number of times. As yet, its antigen is unknown. One junction end disagrees with the germline gene, perhaps due to a read error. A second about 6 to 12 cycle PCR used barcoded and J-beta primers. TCRdb recomputed calls from the 5' RACE reads with MiXCR, one row per CDR3 protein. The data hold over a million distinct CDR3 sequences, with 40% to 45% observed a single time. Sequenced input: blood. The receptor comes from a woman aged 18-35 years in good health. The chain joins TRBV7-2 to TRBJ2-1, with TRBD2 identical over 8 bases. For the CDR3, the DNA is TGTGCCAGAAGCTTAGCGGGACCTGGCCGCGAGCAGTTCTTC. This codes for CARSLAGPGREQFF.